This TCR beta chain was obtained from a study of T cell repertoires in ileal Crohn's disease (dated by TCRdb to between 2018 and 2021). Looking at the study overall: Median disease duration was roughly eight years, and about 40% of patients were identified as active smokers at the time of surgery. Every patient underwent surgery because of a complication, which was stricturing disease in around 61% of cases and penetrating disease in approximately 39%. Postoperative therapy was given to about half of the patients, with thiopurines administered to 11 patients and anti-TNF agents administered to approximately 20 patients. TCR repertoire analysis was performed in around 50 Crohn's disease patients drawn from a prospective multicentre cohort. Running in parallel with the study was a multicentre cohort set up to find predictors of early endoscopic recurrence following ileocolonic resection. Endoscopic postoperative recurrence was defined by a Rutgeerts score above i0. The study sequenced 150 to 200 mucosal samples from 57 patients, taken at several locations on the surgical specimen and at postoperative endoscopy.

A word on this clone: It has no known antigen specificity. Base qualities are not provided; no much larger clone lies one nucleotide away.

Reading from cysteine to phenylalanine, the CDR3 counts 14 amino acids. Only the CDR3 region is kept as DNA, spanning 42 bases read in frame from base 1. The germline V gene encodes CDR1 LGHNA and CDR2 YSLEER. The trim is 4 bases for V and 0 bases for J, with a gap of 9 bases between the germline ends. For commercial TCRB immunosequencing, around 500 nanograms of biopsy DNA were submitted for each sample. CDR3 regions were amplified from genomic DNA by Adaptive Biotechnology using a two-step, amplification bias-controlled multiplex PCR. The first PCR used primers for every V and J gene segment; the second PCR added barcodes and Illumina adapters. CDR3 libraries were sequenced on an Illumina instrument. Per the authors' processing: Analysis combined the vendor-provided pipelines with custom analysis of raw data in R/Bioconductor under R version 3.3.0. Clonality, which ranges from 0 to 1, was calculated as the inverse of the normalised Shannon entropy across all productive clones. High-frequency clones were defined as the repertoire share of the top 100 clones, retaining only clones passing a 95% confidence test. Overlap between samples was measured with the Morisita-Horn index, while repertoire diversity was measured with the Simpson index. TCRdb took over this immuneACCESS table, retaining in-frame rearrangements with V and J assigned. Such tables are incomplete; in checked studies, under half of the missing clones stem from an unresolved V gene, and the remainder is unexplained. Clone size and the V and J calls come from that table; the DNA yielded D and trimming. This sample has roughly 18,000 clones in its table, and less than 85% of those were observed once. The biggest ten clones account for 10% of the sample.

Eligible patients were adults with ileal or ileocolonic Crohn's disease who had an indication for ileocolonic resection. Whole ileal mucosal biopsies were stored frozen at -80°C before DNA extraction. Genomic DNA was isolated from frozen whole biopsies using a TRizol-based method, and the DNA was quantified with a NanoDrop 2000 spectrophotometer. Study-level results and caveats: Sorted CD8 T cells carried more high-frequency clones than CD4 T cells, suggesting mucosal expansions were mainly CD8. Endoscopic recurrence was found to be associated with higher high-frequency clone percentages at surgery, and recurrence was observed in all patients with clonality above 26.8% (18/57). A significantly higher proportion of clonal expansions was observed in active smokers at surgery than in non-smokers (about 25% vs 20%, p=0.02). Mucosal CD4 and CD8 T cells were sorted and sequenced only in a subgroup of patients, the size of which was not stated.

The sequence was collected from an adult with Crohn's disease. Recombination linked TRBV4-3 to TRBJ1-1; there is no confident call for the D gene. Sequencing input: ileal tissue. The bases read TGCGCCAGCAGCCGGAGCTATATGAACACTGAAGCTTTCTTT. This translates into CASSRSYMNTEAFF.